Shown below are 2 T cell receptor beta chains from a single sample sequenced in a study of T cell responses to AZD1222 COVID-19 vaccine. Clones were read by immunoSEQ multiplex PCR, and TCRdb kept only the in-frame ones, dropping some. The data hold fewer than 120,000 clones, with roughly 89% observed a single time. The sample consisted of peripheral blood, taken 28 days after the second AZD1222 dose. The receptors shown here come from an adult who received the AZD1222 COVID-19 vaccine.

V and J are TRBV18 and TRBJ1-2; TRBD1 is a possible D gene (5 bases). Germline CDR1 reads KGHSH; CDR2 reads LQKENI. The CDR3 contains 14 residues. Trimming took 3 bases from V and 5 from J, leaving 13 bases between them. This chain's CDR3 is CASSPARDGYGYTF. The CDR3, as DNA: TGTGCCAGCTCACCCGCCCGGGACGGATATGGCTACACCTTC.

The chain recombines TRBV27 with TRBJ2-2; D is uncertain. CDR1 MNHEY and CDR2 SMNVEV come from the germline V gene (reference sequence). Trimming removed 6 bases at V and 6 bases at J, with 11 bases between. This CDR3 contains 13 residues. CDR3 protein: CASSGDSPGELFF. CDR3 nucleotide sequence: TGTGCCAGCAGCGGAGATTCACCCGGGGAGCTGTTTTTT.